The clone carrying this T cell receptor beta chain showed up many times. As yet, its antigen is unknown. This sample was included in a study of regulatory T cells in long-lasting Graves disease. General observations from the study: Newly diagnosed Graves' patients had higher TCR diversity than persistent ones. Persistent disease showed a preference for TRBV28, TRBJ1-2 and TRBJ2-5.

Germline-derived CDR1 and CDR2 are WSHSY and SAAADI. The ends lost 4 bases at V and 15 bases at J; junction bases unmatched: 14. This CDR3 is built from 14 residues. Time point of the sample: newly diagnosed GD, antithyroid drugs for less than 3 months. After RNA was extracted from PBMCs, the TCR library was made from it. Arm-PCR of CDR3 regions and iRepertoire HTBI primers were the basis on which TCR beta libraries were built. In TCRdb, the multiplex PCR reads were re-called with MiXCR into one record per CDR3 protein. The sample lists 300,000 to 400,000 distinct CDR3 sequences, 18% seen once, with about 40% in the top ten.

The clonotype comes from a female donor with Graves disease. This chain links TRBV10-2 with TRBJ2-1; 8 nucleotides agree with TRBD2. The sample here was peripheral blood mononuclear cells (PBMCs), taken at new diagnosis, from a patient treated with antithyroid drugs. The CDR3 DNA is TGCGCCAGCAGTGGAGGAACTAGCGGTCTTAGGGGGTTCTTC. Translating it yields CASSGGTSGLRGFF.